The TCR beta chain described here comes from a study of blood T cell repertoires in COVID-19. Clones were read by immunoSEQ multiplex PCR, and TCRdb kept only the in-frame ones, dropping some. The table includes about 220,000 clones, roughly nine tenths detected once. Germline lookup yields CDR1 SGHDT and CDR2 YYEEEE. J gave up 3 bases and V 5 bases, and 10 bases lay outside the gene matches. This CDR3 region has 16 residues. The cohort comprised adults aged about 18 to 89 years residing in about two dozen US areas. This clonotype was obtained from a woman between 25 and 40 years old who had recovered from COVID-19. The chain joins TRBV5-6 to TRBJ2-2, with TRBD1 identical over 7 bases. Sample: PBMCs or T cells enriched from blood (not recorded which). CDR3 amino acids: CASRTQQGRDTGELFF. As DNA, the CDR3 is TGTGCCAGCAGAACTCAACAGGGGCGGGACACCGGGGAGCTGTTTTTT.